The TCR beta chain under discussion was sequenced for a study of vaccination and CD4 T cells after COVID-19. TCRdb independently ran MiXCR on the PCR reads; one entry per CDR3 protein. Of about 15,000 distinct CDR3 sequences listed, approximately 71% are singletons. This clonotype originated in a human donor who had recovered from COVID-19. The material was CD4+ T cells from blood, obtained after SARS-CoV-2 vaccination.

This CDR3 reads CASSADVVGYEQYF. DNA of the CDR3: TGTGCCAGCAGCGCGGACGTAGTGGGCTACGAGCAGTACTTC. The V gene is TRBV9, the J gene TRBJ2-7; D gene unclear. Germline CDR1 and CDR2: SGDLS and YYNGEE. V lost 3 bases to trimming and J lost 3 bases, with 13 bases between them. The CDR3 contains 14 residues. Supplemented by reference TRBV9 and TRBJ2-7, the full variable domain reads DSGVTQTPKHLITATGQRVTLRCSPRSGDLSVYWYQQSLDQGLQFLIQYYNGEERAKGNILERFSAQQFPDLHSELNLSSLELGDSALYFCASSADVVGYEQYFGPGTRLTVT.